The 17 T cell receptor beta chains below all came from one sample that was sequenced in a study of identifying expanded T cells in peripheral blood. Profiling relied on immunoSEQ multiplex PCR, and the TCRdb table lists in-frame clones only, not all of them. The table lists around 100,000 clones, roughly nine tenths of them singletons, with 17% in the top ten. Input material: blood. Source of these receptors: a person aged 18 to 69 in good health.

The V call is TRBV4-3, the J call TRBJ2-7; the match to TRBD2 covers 9 bases. Germline V lookup: CDR1 LGHNA, CDR2 YSLEER. This CDR3 spans 15 amino acids. After removal of 0 bases from V and 6 bases from J, the junction contained 6 bases not matched to a gene. The CDR3 region is CASSQDSSGGSEQYF. As DNA, the CDR3 is TGCGCCAGCAGCCAAGATTCCAGCGGGGGGTCCGAGCAGTACTTC.

The chain carries TRBV7-9 and TRBJ1-6; possibly TRBD1 for D (5 bases). The germline V and J ends were trimmed by 4 bases and 10 bases, with 17 bases remaining between them. Germline CDR1 SEHNR, CDR2 FQNEAQ (reference sequence). The CDR3 sequence is 15 residues long. The CDR3 nucleotides are TGTGCCAGCAGCTGGGGCGAGGGTGCTGGGTCACCCCTCCACTTT. It specifies CASSWGEGAGSPLHF.

The chain uses TRBV5-4 and TRBJ2-5, with D unresolved. The CDR3 totals 14 residues. CDR1 and CDR2 from the germline V gene are SGHNT and YYREEE (reference sequence). Trimming shortened V by 4 bases and J by 5 bases, and 15 bases separated the two germline ends. CDR3 nucleotide sequence: TGTGCCAGCAGCCAAGACCGCTCGTCGGAGACCCAGTACTTC. Its protein is CASSQDRSSETQYF.

The chain recombines TRBV15 with TRBJ1-1; tentative D call: TRBD1 (5 bases). Per germline, CDR1 LNHNV and CDR2 YYDKDF (reference sequence). This CDR3 comprises 14 residues. Trimming pared 2 bases from V and 1 base from J, leaving 8 bases between. The CDR3 DNA follows: TGTGCCACCAGCAGACGGGGCGCGAACACTGAAGCTTTCTTT. This translates into CATSRRGANTEAFF. Full variable domain (rest looked up from reference TRBV15 and TRBJ1-1): DAMVIQNPRYQVTQFGKPVTLSCSQTLNHNVMYWYQQKSSQAPKLLFHYYDKDFNNEADTPDNFQSRRPNTSFCFLDIRSPGLGDTAMYLCATSRRGANTEAFFGQGTRLTVV.

This clone appeared once. The genes are TRBV12-2 and TRBJ2-4; TRBD2, the table's D call, was not compared with the DNA. TRBV12-2 is noted as a pseudogene. The CDR3 runs 16 residues. The CDR3 protein is CASRLVRGLAKNIQYF. The CDR3 DNA follows: TGTGCAAGTCGCTTAGTGAGGGGACTGGCCAAAAACATTCAGTACTTC.

The chain employs TRBV6-6 and TRBJ2-7; no clear D. Germline CDR1 MNHNY, CDR2 SVGAGI (reference sequence). V lost 3 bases, J lost 2 bases, and 2 bases lay in between. This CDR3 has 11 residues. CDR3 in DNA: TGTGCCAGCAGTTATACCTACGAGCAGTACTTC. Translation: CASSYTYEQYF.

This chain connects TRBV7-2 to TRBJ2-7, with 8 bases fitting TRBD1. The CDR3 has 15 amino acids. V shed 5 bases and J 6 bases; nucleotides not matched to a gene: 12. Germline-derived CDR1 and CDR2 are SGHTA and FQGNSA. The CDR3 region is CASSVVGTGVFEQYF. CDR3 sequence (DNA): TGTGCCAGCAGCGTCGTCGGGACAGGTGTCTTCGAGCAGTACTTC.

This chain joins TRBV27 and TRBJ1-4; TRBD1 might be the D (6 bases). Germline CDR1 and CDR2: MNHEY and SMNVEV (reference sequence). This CDR3 region has 14 residues. Trimming stripped 6 bases from V and 3 bases from J, with 11 bases between. The CDR3 is CASRLGHPNEKLFF. Here the CDR3 DNA reads TGTGCCAGCAGGTTGGGACACCCTAATGAAAAACTGTTTTTT.

The chain recombines TRBV27 with TRBJ2-3; D unclear. Trimming removed 4 bases from V and 4 bases from J, with 15 bases in between. Per the germline V gene, CDR1 is MNHEY and CDR2 is SMNVEV (reference sequence). The CDR3 loop spans 15 amino acids. The CDR3 is CASSSRGSVADTQYF. CDR3 nucleotides: TGTGCCAGCAGTTCCCGCGGTTCGGTGGCAGATACGCAGTATTTT.

The chain uses TRBV9 and TRBJ2-7; TRBD2 aligns across 13 bases. Germline-derived CDR1 and CDR2 are SGDLS and YYNGEE. Germline trimming cut 3 bases from V and 3 bases from J; bases unmatched to any gene: 3. The CDR3 is 15 amino acids. CDR3 region: CASSGTSGGFYEQYF. The CDR3 bases are TGTGCCAGCAGCGGGACTAGCGGGGGTTTCTACGAGCAGTACTTC.

The J gene is TRBJ2-5, the V gene TRBV7-9, with D perhaps assigned TRBD1 or TRBD2 (5 bases each). Germline V gene data show CDR1 as SEHNR and CDR2 as FQNEAQ (reference sequence). This CDR3 region has 17 residues. V lost 1 base and J 4 bases, leaving 19 bases between the germline ends. CDR3 region: CASSLGWQGDRLETQYF. As DNA, the CDR3 is TGTGCCAGCAGCTTAGGATGGCAGGGAGATCGTCTAGAGACCCAGTACTTC.

In its sample, this clone was seen once. This chain joins TRBV7-2 and TRBJ1-3; no definite D call. V was shortened by 1 base and J by 7 bases, with 5 bases between the two germline ends. CDR3 length: 12 amino acids. Germline-derived CDR1 and CDR2 are SGHTA and FQGNSA. In DNA, the CDR3 is TGTGCCAGCAGCTTAGTCGGGAACACCATATATTTT. Residues: CASSLVGNTIYF.

The chain recombines TRBV6-5 with TRBJ1-1; D call uncertain. V lost 2 bases and J 3 bases, leaving 13 bases between the germline ends. This CDR3 comprises 15 residues. Germline V gene sequence: CDR1 MNHEY, CDR2 SVGAGI. The CDR3: CASSYARARDTEAFF. As DNA, the CDR3 is TGTGCCAGCAGTTACGCAAGGGCCCGGGACACTGAAGCTTTCTTT.

V is TRBV4-2 and J is TRBJ1-2; 8 bases are shared with TRBD1. CDR1 is LGHNA and CDR2 is YNFKEQ in the germline V gene. Germline trimming cut 0 bases from V and 8 bases from J; bases unmatched to any gene: 8. This CDR3 has 15 amino acids. For the CDR3, the DNA is TGTGCCAGCAGCCAAGAGCAGGGGGCGAAAGGCGGCTACACCTTC. This sequence encodes CASSQEQGAKGGYTF.

This sequence joins TRBV5-5 and TRBJ1-2; TRBD1 is a possible D gene (5 bases). Germline-derived CDR1 and CDR2 are SGHKS and YYEKEE (reference sequence). The CDR3 contains 16 residues. V was shortened by 4 bases and J by 3 bases, with 19 bases between the two germline ends. CDR3 sequence (DNA): TGTGCCAGCAGCGTCACAGCCTTCAGGGTGGACTATGGCTACACCTTC. Amino acids: CASSVTAFRVDYGYTF.

V usage is TRBV7-9 and J usage is TRBJ2-7; D ambiguous. The CDR3 runs 15 residues. In germline, CDR1 is SEHNR, CDR2 FQNEAQ (reference sequence). The ends were cut back, 5 bases at V and 6 bases at J, with 20 bases in the middle. In DNA form, the CDR3 reads TGTGCCAGCAGCCAGCTGGCCACCGTTCGGGCCGAGCAGTACTTC. This encodes CASSQLATVRAEQYF.

The chain uses TRBV10-3 and TRBJ1-1; 12 bases are shared with TRBD1. CDR1 is ENHRY and CDR2 is SYGVKD in the germline V gene. The CDR3 has 17 amino acids. With V trimmed by 4 bases and J by 6 bases, 12 bases remained unmatched. The CDR3: CAISGPGQGAGYAEAFF. CDR3 coding DNA: TGTGCCATCAGTGGACCGGGACAGGGGGCAGGGTACGCTGAAGCTTTCTTT.